This TCR beta chain was profiled in a study of blood T cells in healthy people across ages. Study findings and constraints: Unsorted PBMC input precluded a conclusive naive versus antigen-experienced comparison.

Together with a sample-barcoded 5' primer, a J-beta primer mix was included in a second PCR lasting about 7 to 11 cycles. MiXCR, applied by TCRdb to the 5' RACE reads, yields one record per CDR3 protein. The sample yields 1 million or so distinct CDR3 sequences, approximately 26% seen once. V was cut by 1 base and J by 2 bases, with 10 bases left in between. The CDR3 contains 14 residues. CDR1 is SGHRS and CDR2 is YFSETQ in the germline V gene. This clonotype was picked up a small number of times. Its antigen is unknown. This sample was also put to use in a study of T cells of mothers and their children.

This chain uses TRBV5-1 with TRBJ2-7; unclear D gene. The sequence was collected from a girl aged 2-9 years in good health. The sequenced sample was blood. In DNA form, the CDR3 reads TGCGCCAGCAGCTTGTCCAGCGAAACCTACGAGCAGTACTTC. As protein: CASSLSSETYEQYF.